A selection of T cell receptor beta chains follows, all from one sample in a study of T cells in Graves' hyperthyroidism and ophthalmopathy. TCRdb fed the multiplex PCR reads into MiXCR, producing one record per CDR3 protein. Among 650,000 to 850,000 distinct CDR3 sequences listed, under 20% were seen once. Sequencing input: blood. Receptors were obtained from a woman in her forties or fifties with Graves' hyperthyroidism that later progressed to Graves' ophthalmopathy. Each CDR3 is given with its conserved first and last residue. The D gene is left open where the match is weak. Clone size is shown for a subset of rows, as once, few, many or a class of expanded clone.

CDR3nt: TGTGCCAGTAGTCGACGACAGGGGGCAAGCAATGAGCAGTTCTTC; CDR3aa: CASSRRQGASNEQFF; d_gene: TRBD1; abundance: NA; j_gene: TRBJ2-1; v_gene: TRBV19
CDR3nt: TGTGCCAGCAGCAAGACTACAGGGGCGGATGAAAAACTGTTTTTT; CDR3aa: CASSKTTGADEKLFF; d_gene: TRBD1; abundance: many; j_gene: TRBJ1-4; v_gene: TRBV3-1
CDR3nt: TGTGCCAGCAGCTTCTCACGTGGGGATGAGCAGTTCTTC; CDR3aa: CASSFSRGDEQFF; d_gene: NA; abundance: few; j_gene: TRBJ2-1; v_gene: TRBV5-6
CDR3nt: TGTGCCAGCAGCCGGGGGACAGCCAACTACGAGCAGTACTTC; CDR3aa: CASSRGTANYEQYF; d_gene: NA; abundance: NA; j_gene: TRBJ2-7; v_gene: TRBV27
CDR3nt: TGTGCCAGCAGTCGTAGCGGGGGGCCACAAGATACGCAGTATTTT; CDR3aa: CASSRSGGPQDTQYF; d_gene: TRBD2; abundance: many; j_gene: TRBJ2-3; v_gene: TRBV12-3/TRBV12-4
CDR3nt: TGTGCCAGTACCTACGGGAACACTGAAGCTTTCTTT; CDR3aa: CASTYGNTEAFF; d_gene: NA; abundance: many; j_gene: TRBJ1-1; v_gene: TRBV11-2
CDR3nt: TGTGCCAGCAATTTACAGGGCCCTCAGCCCCAGCATTTT; CDR3aa: CASNLQGPQPQHF; d_gene: NA; abundance: NA; j_gene: TRBJ1-5; v_gene: TRBV12-3/TRBV12-4
CDR3nt: TGTGCCAGCAGCGCCGGAAACTACAATGAGCAGTTCTTC; CDR3aa: CASSAGNYNEQFF; d_gene: NA; abundance: many; j_gene: TRBJ2-1; v_gene: TRBV2
CDR3nt: TGTGCCAGCAGTTTGACGGCAGGCACAGATACGCAGTATTTT; CDR3aa: CASSLTAGTDTQYF; d_gene: NA; abundance: many; j_gene: TRBJ2-3; v_gene: TRBV27
CDR3nt: TGTGCCAGCAGTCCGACAGGGGGCGTCACAGATACGCAGTATTTT; CDR3aa: CASSPTGGVTDTQYF; d_gene: TRBD1; abundance: NA; j_gene: TRBJ2-3; v_gene: TRBV5-8
CDR3nt: TGCAGTGCTAGAGGAGCAGGGTTGGGCAATCAGCCCCAGCATTTT; CDR3aa: CSARGAGLGNQPQHF; d_gene: NA; abundance: NA; j_gene: TRBJ1-5; v_gene: TRBV20-1
CDR3nt: TGTGCCAGCAGCTTATACCACGGGAGCGGAGTTAACAATGAGCAGTTCTTC; CDR3aa: CASSLYHGSGVNNEQFF; d_gene: NA; abundance: many; j_gene: TRBJ2-1; v_gene: TRBV7-2
CDR3nt: TGCAGCGTTGAAGATCAGGGACTGCTCGGCCAGAACACTGAAGCTTTCTTT; CDR3aa: CSVEDQGLLGQNTEAFF; d_gene: NA; abundance: many; j_gene: TRBJ1-1; v_gene: TRBV29-1
CDR3nt: TGTGCCAGCAGTTTTGTCGGTGACTATGGCTACACCTTC; CDR3aa: CASSFVGDYGYTF; d_gene: NA; abundance: few; j_gene: TRBJ1-2; v_gene: TRBV27
CDR3nt: TGCGCCAGCAGGGACGTACAGGGGGCATACACTGAAGCTTTCTTT; CDR3aa: CASRDVQGAYTEAFF; d_gene: TRBD1; abundance: NA; j_gene: TRBJ1-1; v_gene: TRBV5-1
CDR3nt: TGTGCCAGCAGTCCACCCTGGACCGGGACTAGCGGGGGGGCAGGTGAGCAGTTCTTC; CDR3aa: CASSPPWTGTSGGAGEQFF; d_gene: TRBD2; abundance: many; j_gene: TRBJ2-1; v_gene: TRBV12-3/TRBV12-4